The T cell receptor (beta chain) under discussion was sequenced for a study of long-term antiretroviral therapy in people with HIV. Study findings and constraints: In the period from the mid-2000s to the late 2010s, blood was collected, possibly under older ART regimens.

Researchers report immunoSEQ v3.0 was run at survey level. The method was immunoSEQ multiplex PCR; TCRdb's version includes in-frame clones alone and lacks a portion of them. The data show some 20,000 clones, 60% to 80% seen once. Donors each had at least one pre-ART PBMC sample and at least two post-ART ones. V gave up 4 bases and J gave up 0 bases; unmatched junction bases: 5. The CDR3 length is 16 residues. The V gene's germline CDR1 is SGHVS and CDR2 FNYEAQ. Turning to this clone: The target antigen is unknown.

V usage is TRBV7-6 and J usage is TRBJ2-2; TRBD2 agrees at 7 bases. This clonotype was obtained from a middle-aged woman with HIV. This material consisted of unsorted PBMCs, taken 2.3 years after starting antiretroviral therapy. CDR3 coding DNA: TGTGCCAGCAGCTCCCCCGCGGGGGCGAACACCGGGGAGCTGTTTTTT. Protein sequence: CASSSPAGANTGELFF.